A selection of T cell receptor beta chains follows, all from one sample in a study of cytomegalovirus exposure and HLA in healthy donors. Profiled with immunoSEQ multiplex PCR; TCRdb holds only in-frame clones, not every one. Of over 85,000 clones detected, approximately 84% appear once; the ten largest clones hold approximately 2%. The sequenced sample was PBMCs. Receptor source: a man aged 40-55 years in good health and CMV-seronegative. CDR3s include the opening cysteine and the closing phenylalanine or tryptophan. D genes are given only for firm matches. Only some rows state a clone size, as once, few, many or a class for expanded clones.

v_call	clone_size	j_call	d_call	cdr3_aa	cdr3_nt
TRBV19	once	TRBJ1-2	TRBD1	CATADRNYGYTF	TGTGCCACCGCGGACAGGAACTATGGCTACACCTTC
TRBV4-2	few	TRBJ1-5	NA	CASSRILKGGSDQDNQPQHF	TGTGCCAGCAGTCGGATCCTCAAGGGAGGGAGCGATCAGGACAATCAGCCCCAGCATTTT
TRBV5-1	NA	TRBJ1-3	NA	CASSFGAGRRSLSGNTIYF	TGCGCCAGCAGCTTTGGGGCGGGACGCCGAAGTCTCTCTGGAAACACCATATATTTT
TRBV15	NA	TRBJ1-4	TRBD1	CATRFGQGAEKLFF	TGTGCCACCAGATTTGGACAGGGAGCCGAAAAACTGTTTTTT
TRBV4-3	NA	TRBJ2-7	TRBD1	CASSQDYDRGDEQYF	TGCGCCAGCAGCCAAGATTACGACAGGGGCGACGAGCAGTACTTC
TRBV28	NA	TRBJ1-6	TRBD1	CASWRQGPYNSPLHF	TGTGCCAGCTGGAGACAGGGCCCCTATAATTCACCCCTCCACTTT
TRBV7-6	few	TRBJ1-1	NA	CASSHTSPGGTEAFF	TGTGCCAGCAGCCATACCTCCCCGGGAGGCACTGAAGCTTTCTTT
TRBV5-6	once	TRBJ2-6	TRBD1	CASSASGTGGAGANVLTF	TGTGCCAGCAGCGCATCCGGGACAGGGGGCGCTGGGGCCAACGTCCTGACTTTC
TRBV6-6	NA	TRBJ1-5	NA	CASSYEGRQPQHF	TGTGCCAGCAGTTACGAGGGTCGTCAGCCCCAGCATTTT
TRBV4-3	NA	TRBJ1-6	TRBD1	CASSQVGTGSPLHF	TGCGCCAGCAGCCAAGTGGGGACAGGGTCACCCCTCCACTTT
TRBV5-1	few	TRBJ2-7	TRBD2	CASSLGGSSYEQYF	TGCGCCAGCAGCTTGGGCGGGAGCTCCTACGAGCAGTACTTC
TRBV9	NA	TRBJ2-5	NA	CASSPQGVQETQYF	TGTGCCAGCAGCCCCCAAGGGGTGCAAGAGACCCAGTACTTC
TRBV7-2	NA	TRBJ2-5	NA	CASSLGGRETQYF	TGTGCCAGCAGCTTAGGAGGGCGAGAGACCCAGTACTTC
TRBV4-1	NA	TRBJ1-1	NA	CASMQTVMNTEAFF	TGCGCCAGCATGCAAACGGTTATGAACACTGAAGCTTTCTTT
TRBV30	NA	TRBJ2-7	TRBD1	CAQDRGGPEQYF	TGTGCTCAAGACAGGGGGGGACCTGAGCAGTACTTC
TRBV7-9	NA	TRBJ2-5	TRBD2	CASSLEGSGGGETQYF	TGTGCCAGCAGCTTAGAGGGTAGCGGGGGGGGAGAGACCCAGTACTTC
TRBV5-4	once	TRBJ1-6	NA	CASSSPQGLGSYNSPLHF	TGTGCCAGCAGCTCCCCCCAGGGGTTAGGATCCTATAATTCACCCCTCCACTTT
TRBV6-1	NA	TRBJ1-6	NA	CASSADGESPLHF	TGTGCCAGCAGTGCAGACGGGGAATCACCCCTCCACTTT
TRBV28	NA	TRBJ1-1	TRBD1	CASSLTGAEAFF	TGTGCCAGCAGTTTGACAGGGGCTGAAGCTTTCTTT
TRBV7-8	NA	TRBJ1-1	TRBD1	CASSWSGQGHTEAFF	TGTGCCAGCAGCTGGTCTGGACAGGGACACACTGAAGCTTTCTTT